This TCR beta chain was recorded in a study of blood T cell repertoires in COVID-19. Study-level background: The study drew acute and convalescent COVID-19 samples from the United States, Italy and Spain. PBMCs, B-cell-depleted T cells, or T cells were the source of the cDNA or gDNA that made up the material.

Clones were sequenced by immunoSEQ multiplex PCR, and TCRdb holds only the in-frame ones, with some missing. The repertoire consists of some 180,000 clones, with around four fifths occurring once and the leading ten covering roughly 1.9%. From germline, CDR1 is SQVTM and CDR2 ANQGSEA. This CDR3 contains 13 residues. The V end was cut by 6 bases, the J end by 5 bases, with 16 bases between. The sequence was obtained from a woman over 75 with acute or convalescent COVID-19. J is TRBJ2-5 and V is TRBV29-1, with D perhaps TRBD1 (5 bases). What was sequenced was peripheral blood. The CDR3: CSVATTEAETQYF. The CDR3, as DNA: TGCAGCGTGGCGACGACAGAGGCGGAGACCCAGTACTTC.